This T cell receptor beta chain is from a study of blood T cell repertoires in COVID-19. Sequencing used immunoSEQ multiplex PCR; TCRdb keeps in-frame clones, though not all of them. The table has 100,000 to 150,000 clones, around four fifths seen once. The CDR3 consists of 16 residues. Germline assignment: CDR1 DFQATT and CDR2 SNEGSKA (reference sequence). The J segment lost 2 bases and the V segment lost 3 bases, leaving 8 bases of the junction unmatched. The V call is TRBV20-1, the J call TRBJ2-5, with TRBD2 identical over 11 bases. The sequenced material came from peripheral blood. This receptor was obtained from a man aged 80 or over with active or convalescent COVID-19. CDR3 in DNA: TGCAGTGCTAGTTGGGCTAGCGGGGGGAAACAAGAGACCCAGTACTTC. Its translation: CSASWASGGKQETQYF.